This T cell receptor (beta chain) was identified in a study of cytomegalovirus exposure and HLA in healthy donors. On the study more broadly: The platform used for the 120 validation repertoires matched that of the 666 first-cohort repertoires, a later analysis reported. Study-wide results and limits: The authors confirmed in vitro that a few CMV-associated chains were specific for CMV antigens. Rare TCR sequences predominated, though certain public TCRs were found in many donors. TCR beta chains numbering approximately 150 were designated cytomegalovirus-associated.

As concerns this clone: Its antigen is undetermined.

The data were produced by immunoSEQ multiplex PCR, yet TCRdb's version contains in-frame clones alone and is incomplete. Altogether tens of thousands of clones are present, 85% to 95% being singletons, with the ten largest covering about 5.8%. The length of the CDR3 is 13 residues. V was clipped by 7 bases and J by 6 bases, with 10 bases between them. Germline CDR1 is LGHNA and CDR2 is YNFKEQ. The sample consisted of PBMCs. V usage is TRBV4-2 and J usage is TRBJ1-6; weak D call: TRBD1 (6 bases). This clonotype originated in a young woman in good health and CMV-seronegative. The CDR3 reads CASTQDSNSPLHF. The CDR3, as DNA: TGTGCCAGCACCCAGGACAGTAATTCACCCCTCCACTTT.